Detailed here is one TCR beta chain. Its cognate antigen is unknown. Trimming pared 8 bases from V and 5 bases from J, leaving 18 bases between. CDR1 is LNHDA, CDR2 SQIVND, per germline (reference sequence). The CDR3 runs 14 residues. The entry originates in a study of T cell responses to AZD1222 COVID-19 vaccine. Study context: Second-dose intervals of approximately 4 or approximately 12 weeks were pooled.

This table comes from immunoSEQ multiplex PCR, and its TCRdb copy is limited to in-frame clones, with some not included. Of 150,000 to 200,000 clones in the sample, around 94% were seen once. Study outcomes and limitations: Researchers took repertoire samples only after the peak T cell response had come. Most donors were white British, females outnumbered males, and clonal diversity was possibly underestimated. Two AZD1222 administrations were followed by greater Spike-specific TCR breadth and depth.

Sequences were derived from peripheral blood, sampled on day 0 of AZD1222 vaccination. The sequence came from an adult in good health. The rearrangement uses TRBV19 and TRBJ1-1; D perhaps matches TRBD1 (6 bases). In DNA, the CDR3 is TGTGCCAGTGACCCGGTGGGGGCGGGTACTGAAGCTTTCTTT. It yields the protein CASDPVGAGTEAFF.